What follows are 3 T cell receptor beta chains derived from one specimen sequenced in a study of control samples from healthy donors and cancer patients. Libraries were prepared by immunoSEQ multiplex PCR; TCRdb keeps only in-frame clonotypes and omits some of them. The sample has thousands of clones; more than 85% are singletons. Sequenced sample: PBMCs. The receptors come from a man aged 55 to 70 with colorectal cancer.

The chain couples TRBV6-5 to TRBJ1-1; D unresolved. This CDR3 region has 14 residues. Germline V lookup: CDR1 MNHEY, CDR2 SVGAGI. Trimming took off 5 bases at V and 3 bases at J, with 13 bases between the two ends. The DNA for the CDR3 is TGTGCCAGCAGTCCAAGGTTGTTTGACACTGAAGCTTTCTTT. It specifies CASSPRLFDTEAFF.

This clone was seen a handful of times. V usage is TRBV4-1 and J usage is TRBJ2-1; 12 positions agree with TRBD2. There are 15 residues in the CDR3. J lost 4 bases, V lost 3 bases, and 1 base had no gene match. Germline CDR1 reads MGHRA; CDR2 reads YSYEKL. CDR3 in amino acids: CASSHGLAGYNEQFF. In nucleotides, the CDR3 is TGCGCCAGCAGCCATGGACTAGCGGGGTACAATGAGCAGTTCTTC.

This clone appeared a few times. This sequence joins TRBV4-3 and TRBJ1-2, with D unclear. The CDR3 totals 16 residues. The V gene's germline CDR1 is LGHNA and CDR2 YSLEER. The V end lost 5 bases, the J end lost 8 bases, and 24 bases lay between the germline ends. The CDR3 region is CASSSTGIVPFGGYTF. Written as DNA, the CDR3 is TGCGCCAGCAGCTCGACGGGAATCGTACCCTTCGGGGGCTACACCTTC.